The clone carrying this TCR beta chain was picked up a small number of times. Its target is not known. Time point reported: persistent/refractory GD, antithyroid drugs over 5 years with positive TRAb. RNA from PBMCs was the source of the TCR library. The data are from a study of regulatory T cells in long-lasting Graves disease. Study findings and constraints: Reduced TCR diversity was observed in persistent Graves' patients versus newly diagnosed patients. Whereas new patients shared 966 public clonotypes, persistent patients shared more, at a few thousand.

The V end lost 0 bases, the J end lost 5 bases, and 13 bases lay between the germline ends. This CDR3 is 14 amino acids long. Germline V gene data show CDR1 as GTSNPN and CDR2 as SVGIG (reference sequence). With iRepertoire HTBI primers and Arm-PCR of CDR3 regions, TCR beta libraries were built. TCRdb recomputed calls from the multiplex PCR reads with MiXCR, one row per CDR3 protein. The repertoire holds 600,000 to 800,000 distinct CDR3 sequences, approximately 29% seen once, with about 40% in the top ten. The sample was peripheral blood mononuclear cells (PBMCs), taken when the disease was refractory, from a patient treated with antithyroid drugs. V usage is TRBV30 and J usage is TRBJ1-2; D is unclear. The receptor was derived from a female donor with Graves disease. In DNA, the CDR3 is TGTGCCTGGAGTGTTGGCTCCCGAGGGTATGGCTACACCTTC. Protein product: CAWSVGSRGYGYTF.